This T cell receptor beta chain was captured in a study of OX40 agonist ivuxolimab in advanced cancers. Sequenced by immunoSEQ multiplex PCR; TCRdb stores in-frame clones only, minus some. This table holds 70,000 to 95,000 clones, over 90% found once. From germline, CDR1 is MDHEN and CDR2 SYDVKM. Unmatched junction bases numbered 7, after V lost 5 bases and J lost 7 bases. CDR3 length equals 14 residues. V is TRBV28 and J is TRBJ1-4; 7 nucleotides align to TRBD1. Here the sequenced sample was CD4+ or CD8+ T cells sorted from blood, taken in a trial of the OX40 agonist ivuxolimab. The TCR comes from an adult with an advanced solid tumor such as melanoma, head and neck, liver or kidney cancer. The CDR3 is CASSLGHRGEKLFF. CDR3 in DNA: TGTGCCAGCAGTCTAGGACACAGGGGTGAAAAACTGTTTTTT.